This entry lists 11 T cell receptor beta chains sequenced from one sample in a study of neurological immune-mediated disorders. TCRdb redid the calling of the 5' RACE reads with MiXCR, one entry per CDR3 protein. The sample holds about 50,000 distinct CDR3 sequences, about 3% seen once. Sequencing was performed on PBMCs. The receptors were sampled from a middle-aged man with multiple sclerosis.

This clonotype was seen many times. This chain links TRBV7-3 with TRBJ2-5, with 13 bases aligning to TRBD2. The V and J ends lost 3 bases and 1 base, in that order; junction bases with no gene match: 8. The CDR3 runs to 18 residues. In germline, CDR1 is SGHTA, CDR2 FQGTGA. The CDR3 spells CASSLGRLAGGTQETQYF. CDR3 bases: TGTGCCAGCAGCTTGGGCAGACTAGCGGGGGGAACCCAAGAGACCCAGTACTTC.

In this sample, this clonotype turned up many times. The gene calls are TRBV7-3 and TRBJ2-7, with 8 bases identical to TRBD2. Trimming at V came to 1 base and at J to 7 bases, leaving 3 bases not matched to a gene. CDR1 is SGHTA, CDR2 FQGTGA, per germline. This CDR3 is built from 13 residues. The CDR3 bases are TGTGCCAGCAGCTTAATGTCGGGGGGGGAGCAGTACTTC. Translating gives CASSLMSGGEQYF.

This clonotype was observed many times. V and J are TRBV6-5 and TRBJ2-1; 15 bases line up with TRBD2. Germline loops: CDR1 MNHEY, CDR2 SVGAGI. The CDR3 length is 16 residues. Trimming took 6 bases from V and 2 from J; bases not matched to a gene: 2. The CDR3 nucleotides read TGTGCCAGCAGGGGGACTAGCGGGGGGACCTACAATGAGCAGTTCTTC. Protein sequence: CASRGTSGGTYNEQFF.

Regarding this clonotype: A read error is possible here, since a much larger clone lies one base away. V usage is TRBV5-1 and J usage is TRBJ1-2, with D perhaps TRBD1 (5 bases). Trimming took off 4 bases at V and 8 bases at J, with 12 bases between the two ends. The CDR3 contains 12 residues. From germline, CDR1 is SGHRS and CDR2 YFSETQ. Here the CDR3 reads CASSQGTGGYTF. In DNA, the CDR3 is TGCGCCAGCAGCCAGGGAACTGGGGGCTACACCTTC.

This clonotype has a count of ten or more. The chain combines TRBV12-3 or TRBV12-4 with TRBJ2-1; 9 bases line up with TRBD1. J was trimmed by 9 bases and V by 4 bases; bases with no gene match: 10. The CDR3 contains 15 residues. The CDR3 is CASSSTGGVLGEQFF. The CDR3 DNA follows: TGTGCCAGCAGTTCCACAGGGGGCGTTTTAGGTGAGCAGTTCTTC.

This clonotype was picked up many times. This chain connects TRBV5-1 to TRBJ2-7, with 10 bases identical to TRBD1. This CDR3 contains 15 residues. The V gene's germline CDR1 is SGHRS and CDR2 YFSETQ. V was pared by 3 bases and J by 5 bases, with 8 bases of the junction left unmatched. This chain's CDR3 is CASSSHGTGADEQYF. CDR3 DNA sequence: TGCGCCAGCAGCTCCCACGGGACAGGGGCCGACGAGCAGTACTTC.

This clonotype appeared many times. DNA for the CDR3: TGTGCCAGCAGCCCCAACCGGCCGGGACGATGGAGGGATACGCAGTATTTT. Translation: CASSPNRPGRWRDTQYF. The rearrangement links TRBV14 to TRBJ2-3; D is tentatively TRBD1 or TRBD2 (5 bases each). Trimming removed 4 bases at V and 6 bases at J, with 23 bases between. CDR3 length equals 17 residues. The germline gives CDR1 SGHDN, CDR2 FVKESK. The full variable domain, with the rest looked up from reference TRBV14 and TRBJ2-3, is EAGVTQFPSHSVIEKGQTVTLRCDPISGHDNLYWYRRVMGKEIKFLLHFVKESKQDESGMPNNRFLAERTGGTYSTLKVQPAELEDSGVYFCASSPNRPGRWRDTQYFGPGTRLTVL.

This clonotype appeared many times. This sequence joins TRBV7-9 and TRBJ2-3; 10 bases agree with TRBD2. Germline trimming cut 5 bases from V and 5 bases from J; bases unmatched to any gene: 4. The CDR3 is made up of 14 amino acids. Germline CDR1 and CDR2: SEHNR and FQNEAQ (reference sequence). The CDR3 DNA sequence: TGTGCCAGCAGCGAAAGGACTAGCGGAGATACGCAGTATTTT. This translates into CASSERTSGDTQYF.

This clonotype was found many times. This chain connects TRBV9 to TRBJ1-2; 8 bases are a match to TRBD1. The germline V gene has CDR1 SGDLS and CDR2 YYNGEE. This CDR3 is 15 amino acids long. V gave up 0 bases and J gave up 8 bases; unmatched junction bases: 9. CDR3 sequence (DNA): TGTGCCAGCAGCGTAGCTCCCCGGACAGGGTTGGGCTACACCTTC. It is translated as CASSVAPRTGLGYTF.

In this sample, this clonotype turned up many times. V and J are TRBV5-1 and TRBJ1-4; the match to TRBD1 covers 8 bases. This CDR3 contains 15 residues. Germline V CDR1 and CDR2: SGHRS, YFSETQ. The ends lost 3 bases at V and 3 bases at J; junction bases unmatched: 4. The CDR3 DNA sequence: TGCGCCAGCAGCTCGGACAGGGTCGCTAATGAAAAACTGTTTTTT. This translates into CASSSDRVANEKLFF.

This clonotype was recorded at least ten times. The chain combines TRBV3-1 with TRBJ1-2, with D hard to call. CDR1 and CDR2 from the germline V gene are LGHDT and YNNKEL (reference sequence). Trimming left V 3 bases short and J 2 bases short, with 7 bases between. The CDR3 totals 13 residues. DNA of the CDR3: TGTGCCAGCAGCCAGGGCTCAAACTATGGCTACACCTTC. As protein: CASSQGSNYGYTF.